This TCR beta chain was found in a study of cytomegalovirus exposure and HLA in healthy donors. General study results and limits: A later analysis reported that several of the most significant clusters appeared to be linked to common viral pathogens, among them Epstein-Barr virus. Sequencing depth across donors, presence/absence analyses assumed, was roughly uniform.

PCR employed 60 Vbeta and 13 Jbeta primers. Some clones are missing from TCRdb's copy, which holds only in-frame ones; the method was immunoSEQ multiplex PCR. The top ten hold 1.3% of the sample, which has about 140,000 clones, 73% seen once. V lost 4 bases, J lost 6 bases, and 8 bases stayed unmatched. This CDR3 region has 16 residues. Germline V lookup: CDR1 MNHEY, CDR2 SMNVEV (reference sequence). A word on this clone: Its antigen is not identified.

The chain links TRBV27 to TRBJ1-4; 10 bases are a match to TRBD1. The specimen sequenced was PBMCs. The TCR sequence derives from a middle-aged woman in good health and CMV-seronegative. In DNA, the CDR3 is TGTGCCAGCAGTTCCGGTTTGGGGACAGGGGATGAAAAACTGTTTTTT. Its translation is CASSSGLGTGDEKLFF. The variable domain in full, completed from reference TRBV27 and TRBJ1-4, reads EAQVTQNPRYLITVTGKKLTVTCSQNMNHEYMSWYRQDPGLGLRQIYYSMNVEVTDKGDVPEGYKVSRKEKRNFPLILESPSPNQTSLYFCASSSGLGTGDEKLFFGSGTQLSVL.